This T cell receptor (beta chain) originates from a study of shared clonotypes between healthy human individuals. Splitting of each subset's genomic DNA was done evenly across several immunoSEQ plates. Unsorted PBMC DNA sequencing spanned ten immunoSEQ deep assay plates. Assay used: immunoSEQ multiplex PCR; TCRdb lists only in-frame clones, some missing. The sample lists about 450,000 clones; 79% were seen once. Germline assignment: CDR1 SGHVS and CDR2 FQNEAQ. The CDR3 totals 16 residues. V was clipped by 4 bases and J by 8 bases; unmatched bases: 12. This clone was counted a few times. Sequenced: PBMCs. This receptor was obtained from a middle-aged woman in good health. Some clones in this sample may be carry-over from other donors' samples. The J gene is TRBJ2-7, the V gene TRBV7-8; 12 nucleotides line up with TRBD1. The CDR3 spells CASSYSTGQGASQQYF. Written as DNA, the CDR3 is TGTGCCAGCAGCTACTCCACGGGACAGGGGGCGTCCCAGCAGTACTTC.